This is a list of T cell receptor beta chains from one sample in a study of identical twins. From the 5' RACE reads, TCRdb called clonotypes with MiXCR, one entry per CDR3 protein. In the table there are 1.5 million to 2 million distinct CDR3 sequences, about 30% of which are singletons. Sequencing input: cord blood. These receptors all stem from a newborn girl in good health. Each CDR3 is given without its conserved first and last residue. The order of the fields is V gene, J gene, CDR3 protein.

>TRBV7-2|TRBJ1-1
ASSPDPGWVAEAF
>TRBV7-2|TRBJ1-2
ASSFGPLIGFYGYT
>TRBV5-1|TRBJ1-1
ASSSLSRAPPGVAF
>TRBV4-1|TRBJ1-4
ASSRVPGGDWLF
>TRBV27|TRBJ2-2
ASSFGAGGLGELF
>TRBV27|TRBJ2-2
SSMGYNTGELF
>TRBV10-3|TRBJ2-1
AISGGWLTSGRLGVNEQF
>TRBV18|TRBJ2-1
ASSPGLAGVAYNEQF
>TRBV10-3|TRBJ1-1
AIKSRGDTEAF
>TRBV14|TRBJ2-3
ASSHPREGQLDTQY
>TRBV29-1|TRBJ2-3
SVDLGSRSTQY
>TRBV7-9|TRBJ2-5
ASSLALSGGQETQY
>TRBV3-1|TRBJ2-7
ASSQVPTGEQY
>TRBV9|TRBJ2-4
ASSVGPGTGLAKNIQY
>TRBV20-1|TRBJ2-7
SAEDSQEAQY
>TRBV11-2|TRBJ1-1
ASSLVGTMNTEAF
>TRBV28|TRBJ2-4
ASSPPPGRGLAKNIQY
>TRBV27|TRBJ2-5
ASHSWPGGVETQY
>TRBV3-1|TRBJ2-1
ASSQRASGTYNEQF
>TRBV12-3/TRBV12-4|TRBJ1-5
ASSLEAFLNQPQH
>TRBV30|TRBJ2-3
AWSADRASTDTQY
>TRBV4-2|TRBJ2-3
ASSRGQGGTDTQY
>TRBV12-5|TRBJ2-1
ASGLVPLPGLSYNEQF
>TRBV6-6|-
ASKGGGEQY
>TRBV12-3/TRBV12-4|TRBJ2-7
ASRPGQGIYEQY
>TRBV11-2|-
ASSYETGYEQY
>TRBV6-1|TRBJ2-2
ASSPPPSGPNTGELF
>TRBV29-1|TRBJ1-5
SVAGGPGTANQPQH
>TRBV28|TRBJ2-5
ASSGDLINPRETQY
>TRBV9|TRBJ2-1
ASSVGGGTFYSEQF
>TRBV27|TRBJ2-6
ASMRAVIASGANVLT
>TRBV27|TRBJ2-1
ASSTGISEQF
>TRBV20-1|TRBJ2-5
SADRGNQETQY
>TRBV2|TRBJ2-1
ASSEGVNEQF
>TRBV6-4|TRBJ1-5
ASSDLGTGENQPQH
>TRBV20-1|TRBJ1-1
SAREGSTEAF
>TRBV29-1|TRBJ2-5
SVEEYGEGTNEQY
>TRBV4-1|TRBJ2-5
ASSQDPTTQETQY
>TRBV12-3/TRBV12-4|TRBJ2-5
ASRYQGYQETQY
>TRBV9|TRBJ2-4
ASSAAGLAENIQY
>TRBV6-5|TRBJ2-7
ASSYGVYYEQY
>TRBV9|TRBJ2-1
ASTQSGTGFYNEQF
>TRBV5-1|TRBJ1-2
ASSPTRQGYGYT
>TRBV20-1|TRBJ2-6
SAMAGAGSGANVLT
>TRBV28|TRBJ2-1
ASRRLSSSYNEQF
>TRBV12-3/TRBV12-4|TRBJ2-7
ASSLSGRRYEQY
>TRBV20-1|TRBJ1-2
SAAGYRDGYT
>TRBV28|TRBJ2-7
ASTETSGFSYEQY